The rows below give T cell receptor beta chains drawn from one sample of a study of T cells expressing NK-cell markers. For each CDR3 protein, TCRdb gives one entry from its re-call of the 5' RACE reads, without DNA. The sample includes 550,000 or so distinct CDR3 sequences. Sequencing was carried out using blood T cells: a sorted CD56 or NKG2C T cell subset, CD4+ or CD8+ T cells, or bulk PBMC T cells (not recorded which). These receptors were taken from a man in his late teens or twenties in good health. The CDR3 runs from the conserved cysteine through the conserved F or W.

V: TRBV25-1
length: 14
J: TRBJ2-2
CDR3: CASSESYVGGELFF

V: TRBV20-1
length: 17
J: TRBJ2-3
CDR3: CSARDLRASGSADTQYF

V: TRBV7-8
length: 16
J: TRBJ2-1
CDR3: CASSPEAGVGRNEQFF

V: TRBV10-3
length: 14
J: TRBJ2-1
CDR3: CATESESSYNEQFF

V: TRBV7-2
length: 12
J: TRBJ2-7
CDR3: CASSLVPHEQYF

V: TRBV7-2
length: 16
J: TRBJ2-5
CDR3: CASSLVAVGTEETQYF

V: TRBV5-5
length: 14
J: TRBJ2-1
CDR3: CASSHTWGDNEQFF

V: TRBV12-3/TRBV12-4
length: 13
J: TRBJ1-5
CDR3: CASDDGGNQPQHF

V: TRBV5-8
length: 15
J: TRBJ1-5
CDR3: CASSLDFAGGRAQHF

V: TRBV14
length: 16
J: TRBJ2-2
CDR3: CASSQDSSSGSGELFF

V: TRBV11-2
length: 13
J: TRBJ2-5
CDR3: CASSPTDKETQYF

V: TRBV2
length: 13
J: TRBJ2-7
CDR3: CATWTSGSYEQYF

V: TRBV20-1
length: 14
J: TRBJ2-5
CDR3: CSAREGLALETQYF

V: TRBV29-1
length: 13
J: TRBJ1-2
CDR3: CSVRQGENYGYTF

V: TRBV28
length: 15
J: TRBJ2-1
CDR3: CASSLVGGVVNEQFF

V: TRBV6-5
length: 15
J: TRBJ1-3
CDR3: CASSYDREDLNTIYF

V: TRBV5-1
length: 12
J: TRBJ2-5
CDR3: CASIGPGETQYF

V: TRBV28
length: 14
J: TRBJ2-7
CDR3: CASLTGTIVHEQYF

V: TRBV3-1
length: 12
J: TRBJ2-2
CDR3: CASVRATGELFF

V: TRBV29-1
length: 15
J: TRBJ2-2
CDR3: CSVADRGFDTGELFF

V: TRBV10-3
length: 13
J: TRBJ1-2
CDR3: CAIWGTDNYGYTF

V: TRBV20-1
length: 13
J: TRBJ2-4
CDR3: CSAKRSRGDIQYF

V: TRBV14
length: 17
J: TRBJ2-3
CDR3: CASSQAGAGGPSDTQYF

V: TRBV12-3/TRBV12-4
length: 18
J: TRBJ1-5
CDR3: CASSFGRGRVSGFGPQHF

V: TRBV20-1
length: 11
J: TRBJ2-1
CDR3: CSASSGGEQFF

V: TRBV6-1
length: 13
J: TRBJ2-1
CDR3: CASTLVAGLEQFF

V: TRBV3-1
length: 19
J: TRBJ2-6
CDR3: CASSQGDRAGDSGANVLTF

V: TRBV20-1
length: 15
J: TRBJ2-5
CDR3: CSATSAEQAKGTQYF

V: TRBV5-1
length: 17
J: TRBJ2-4
CDR3: CASSLEGAGGPGNIQYF

V: TRBV3-1
length: 14
J: TRBJ2-7
CDR3: CASSASGRQYEQYF

V: TRBV27
length: 13
J: TRBJ2-3
CDR3: CASSLSLEDTQYF

V: TRBV7-9
length: 14
J: TRBJ2-1
CDR3: CASNRGGRYNEQFF

V: TRBV6-1
length: 16
J: TRBJ2-1
CDR3: CASSRTPGTSGAEQFF

V: TRBV5-6
length: 13
J: TRBJ2-3
CDR3: CASSSIGIDTQYF

V: TRBV24-1
length: 15
J: TRBJ2-3
CDR3: CATSEQGLGADTQYF

V: TRBV29-1
length: 15
J: TRBJ2-1
CDR3: CSVVLEDRGANEQFF

V: TRBV5-1
length: 14
J: TRBJ2-1
CDR3: CASSRGGKGGEQFF

V: TRBV20-1
length: 15
J: TRBJ2-4
CDR3: CSARGTGGPSNIQYF

V: TRBV6-5
length: 18
J: TRBJ2-7
CDR3: CASSPRPLRLAGVYEQYF

V: TRBV20-1
length: 15
J: TRBJ2-3
CDR3: CSATDRITSTDTQYF

V: TRBV7-2
length: 17
J: TRBJ2-7
CDR3: CASSLGGLAGAFYEQYF

V: TRBV15
length: 15
J: TRBJ1-1
CDR3: CATSTGDRSNTEAFF

V: TRBV2
length: 15
J: TRBJ2-1
CDR3: CASSVTEALYNEQFF

V: TRBV25-1
length: 17
J: TRBJ2-3
CDR3: CASSDLFAGLAGDTQYF

V: TRBV20-1
length: 15
J: TRBJ2-3
CDR3: CSARAWTGVPDTQYF

V: TRBV10-3
length: 16
J: TRBJ2-1
CDR3: CAIRDMTGVSYNEQFF

V: TRBV5-1
length: 19
J: TRBJ2-6
CDR3: CASSLAGTSGVIGANVLTF

V: TRBV6-5
length: 15
J: TRBJ2-1
CDR3: CASSYSVREGGEQFF

V: TRBV3-1
length: 16
J: TRBJ2-3
CDR3: CASSQVGGMSTDTQYF

V: TRBV29-1
length: 16
J: TRBJ2-2
CDR3: CSVGQVGRANTGELFF

V: TRBV5-1
length: 16
J: TRBJ2-1
CDR3: CASRLLSGEGGDEQFF

V: TRBV10-3
length: 13
J: TRBJ2-2
CDR3: CATASGNTGELFF

V: TRBV20-1
length: 14
J: TRBJ2-1
CDR3: CSARDSSSYNEQFF

V: TRBV29-1
length: 14
J: TRBJ2-3
CDR3: CSVVRGGRADTQYF

V: TRBV10-3
length: 12
J: TRBJ2-2
CDR3: CAIRGASGELFF

V: TRBV28
length: 16
J: TRBJ2-7
CDR3: CASSFDGGVGSYEQYF

V: TRBV20-1
length: 15
J: TRBJ2-4
CDR3: CSASTRGAWKNIQYF

V: TRBV6-6
length: 13
J: TRBJ1-5
CDR3: CASRSVSNQPQHF

V: TRBV5-1
length: 17
J: TRBJ2-7
CDR3: CASSSPIGTGGSYEQYF

V: TRBV28
length: 15
J: TRBJ1-5
CDR3: CASSPQGARNQPQHF